This T cell receptor beta chain was identified in a study of T cell responses to AZD1222 COVID-19 vaccine. Findings and caveats of the study: In a largely white British group with more females than males, clonal diversity was possibly underestimated. Distributed over spike, vaccine-associated CD4 TCRs predominated at 160-218 and 743-854. The study reported that nearly half of spike-specific TCRs target unmutated variant regions. Among those given AZD1222, only six were seropositive at baseline.

The CDR3 spans 15 residues. The germline V gene encodes CDR1 SGHNT and CDR2 YYREEE (reference sequence). Germline trimming cut 4 bases from V and 1 base from J; bases unmatched to any gene: 7. This clone appeared a single time. Its antigen is not identified. Some clones are missing from TCRdb's copy, which holds only in-frame ones; the method was immunoSEQ multiplex PCR. In the table there are around 94,000 clones, about 88% of which are singletons. This clonotype was sampled from an adult in good health. The chain employs TRBV5-4 and TRBJ2-7, with 8 bases aligning to TRBD1. The sample in question was peripheral blood, obtained on day 0 of AZD1222 vaccination. The CDR3 sequence: CASSKTGEWSYEQYF. The CDR3, as DNA: TGTGCCAGCAGCAAGACAGGGGAGTGGTCCTACGAGCAGTACTTC.